This T cell receptor beta chain was retrieved from a study of shared clonotypes between healthy human individuals. The CDR3 has 15 amino acids. Germline V gene data show CDR1 as SGHVS and CDR2 as FNYEAQ. V lost 5 bases and J lost 2; bases outside the gene matches: 2. The data were produced by immunoSEQ multiplex PCR, yet TCRdb's version contains in-frame clones alone and is incomplete. The sample lists 1.6 million or so clones; around 97% were seen once. This TCR derives from a man aged 25-45 years in good health. The sequenced sample was naive CD4+ T cells sorted from blood. Indicated subset: CD45RA+ positively selected. J is TRBJ2-1 and V is TRBV7-6; 11 bases are a match to TRBD2. The CDR3 DNA reads as TGTGCCAGCAGCCCGGGACTAGCGGCCTACAATGAGCAGTTCTTC. This codes for CASSPGLAAYNEQFF.